Presented here are 30 T cell receptor beta chains from one specimen sequenced in a study of shared clonotypes between healthy human individuals (dated by TCRdb to about 2020). CD8 naive samples were obtained by positive selection for CCR7 among CD45RO-negative cells, yielding a CD45RA+CCR7+ population from which TemRA cells were excluded. Libraries were constructed by the immunoSEQ multiplex PCR assay. The table was pulled from immuneACCESS by TCRdb, which kept in-frame rearrangements only. Such tables lose some clones; where checked, under half of the loss comes from unresolved V genes, and the rest has no known cause. Counted in this sample were about 2.1 million clones; around 93% of them appeared once. Around 1.7% of the sample is held by the ten biggest clonotypes. The sequenced sample consisted of naive CD8+ T cells from PBMCs. The cell subset or site label for this specimen denotes: CD45RA+CCR7+. These receptor sequences come from a man younger than 35 in good health. Some clones in this sample may be carry-over from other donors' samples.

This rearrangement joins TRBV5-1 to TRBJ2-5, with TRBD2 matching 11 bases. The J call could be wrong; TRBJ2-7 is a better fit for the DNA end. From germline, CDR1 is SGHRS and CDR2 YFSETQ. CDR3 size: 16 residues. The CDR3 coding sequence is TGCGCCAGCAGCTTCCCCCGACTAGCGGGATCCCACGAGCAGTACTTC. It codes for CASSFPRLAGSHEQYF.

This clone was found once. This chain links TRBV27 with TRBJ1-3; D uncertain. V gave up 4 bases and J gave up 4 bases, with 14 bases separating them. Germline V gene data show CDR1 as MNHEY and CDR2 as SMNVEV (reference sequence). CDR3 length: 15 amino acids. The CDR3 region is CASSSRLQQGNTIYF. CDR3 coding DNA: TGTGCCAGCAGTTCCCGACTCCAGCAAGGAAACACCATATATTTT.

V is TRBV2 and J is TRBJ1-1; D call uncertain. Germline CDR1 is SNHLY and CDR2 is FYNNEI. The CDR3 covers 14 residues. Trimming cost V 2 bases and J 3 bases, with 10 bases left between them. The chain's CDR3 is CASSERRRDTEAFF. CDR3 DNA sequence: TGTGCCAGCAGTGAACGCAGGAGGGACACTGAAGCTTTCTTT.

On this clone: Additional DNA sequences in this sample encode the identical CDR3. The chain recombines TRBV4-1 with TRBJ1-1; tentative D call: TRBD1 (5 bases). The ends were cut back, 1 base at V and 0 bases at J, with 9 bases in the middle. Germline lookup yields CDR1 MGHRA and CDR2 YSYEKL. The CDR3 contains 15 residues. CDR3 nucleotides: TGCGCCAGCAGCCAAGGAAGGGGAATGAACACTGAAGCTTTCTTT. Amino acids: CASSQGRGMNTEAFF.

Written as DNA, the CDR3 is TGTGCCAGCCGGACCGGGACTCAGTACGATAAGACAGATACGCAGTATTTT. This sequence encodes CASRTGTQYDKTDTQYF. The chain combines TRBV28 with TRBJ2-3, with D perhaps matching TRBD2 (6 bases). The CDR3 is made up of 17 amino acids. V lost 8 bases, J lost 3 bases, and 24 bases lay in between. Germline V gene sequence: CDR1 MDHEN, CDR2 SYDVKM.

The chain links TRBV27 to TRBJ1-2; D may be TRBD1 (6 bases). CDR1 is MNHEY, CDR2 SMNVEV, per germline (reference sequence). V lost 5 bases and J 5 bases, leaving 18 bases between the germline ends. This CDR3 is 15 amino acids long. For the CDR3, the DNA is TGTGCCAGCAGTCCTGGACAGAGACCGTATTATGGCTACACCTTC. It specifies CASSPGQRPYYGYTF.

The chain uses TRBV7-9 and TRBJ1-2, with 9 nucleotides matching TRBD1. The CDR3 runs to 16 residues. The V segment lost 0 bases and the J segment 3 bases; nucleotides outside the gene matches: 5. CDR1 and CDR2 from the germline V gene are SEHNR and FQNEAQ (reference sequence). Here the CDR3 DNA reads TGTGCCAGCAGCTTAGCTGGGACAGGGCCCTACTATGGCTACACCTTC. As protein: CASSLAGTGPYYGYTF.

Points on this clone: Other DNA sequences from this sample encode an identical CDR3 as well. This rearrangement joins TRBV6-4 to TRBJ2-7, with 11 bases identical to TRBD2. The germline V gene encodes CDR1 MRHNA and CDR2 SNTAGT. The ends lost 5 bases at V and 3 bases at J; junction bases unmatched: 3. The CDR3 runs to 14 residues. DNA for the CDR3: TGTGCCAGCAGTCCCACTAGCGGGAGCTACGAGCAGTACTTC. It yields the protein CASSPTSGSYEQYF.

V is TRBV28 and J is TRBJ1-2; maybe TRBD1 (5 bases). This CDR3 region has 14 residues. The germline V gene has CDR1 MDHEN and CDR2 SYDVKM. V was cut by 5 bases and J by 7 bases, with 17 bases left in between. The CDR3 DNA reads TGTGCCAGCAGTCTCGGGGGGAATGTGGGTGGCTACACCTTC. This encodes CASSLGGNVGGYTF.

Remarks on this clone: The same CDR3 also results from other DNA sequences found in this sample. This chain connects TRBV5-1 to TRBJ2-7; D gene uncertain. V gave up 1 base and J gave up 4 bases, with 9 bases separating them. Germline V gene lookup returns CDR1 SGHRS and CDR2 YFSETQ. The CDR3 sequence is 13 residues long. CDR3 nucleotides: TGCGCCAGCAGCTTGCAAGGTTCTTACGAGCAGTACTTC. This sequence encodes CASSLQGSYEQYF. Based on the CDR3 plus reference TRBV5-1 and TRBJ2-7, the full variable domain is KAGVTQTPRYLIKTRGQQVTLSCSPISGHRSVSWYQQTPGQGLQFLFEYFSETQRNKGNFPGRFSGRQFSNSRSEMNVSTLELGDSALYLCASSLQGSYEQYFGPGTRLTVT.

To note about this clone: Other DNA sequences within the sample encode an identical CDR3. The chain is built from TRBV12-5 and TRBJ2-5, with unresolved D. V was clipped by 6 bases and J by 5 bases, with 7 bases between them. CDR3 size: 11 residues. Germline loops: CDR1 LGHNT, CDR2 FRNRAP. CDR3 region: CASGSGETQYF. The CDR3 nucleotides are TGTGCTAGTGGCTCGGGTGAGACCCAGTACTTC.

The V call is TRBV19, the J call TRBJ2-7; possible D gene TRBD1, 5 bases. This CDR3 has 14 residues. The V end lost 2 bases, the J end lost 3 bases, and 11 bases lay between the germline ends. The germline V gene has CDR1 LNHDA and CDR2 SQIVND (reference sequence). CDR3 sequence: CASSIRGGDYEQYF. CDR3 nucleotides: TGTGCCAGTAGTATAAGGGGCGGAGACTACGAGCAGTACTTC.

The gene calls are TRBV11-3 and TRBJ2-7; tentatively, D is TRBD2 (5 bases). Trimming stripped 5 bases from V and 6 bases from J, with 14 bases between. Per germline, CDR1 SGHNT and CDR2 YENEEA. This CDR3 has 13 amino acids. The CDR3 reads CASSPFGSSEQYF. CDR3 in DNA: TGTGCCAGCAGCCCCTTTGGGAGTAGCGAGCAGTACTTC.

Remarks on this clone: The identical CDR3 is also encoded by other nucleotide sequences in the sample. This chain uses TRBV28 with TRBJ1-4, with a possible D match to TRBD1 (6 bases). Trimming took 3 bases from V and 8 from J, leaving 10 bases between them. Germline CDR1 reads MDHEN; CDR2 reads SYDVKM. This CDR3 is built from 13 residues. The CDR3 DNA is TGTGCCAGCAGTTTGGCCAGGGGAGAAAAACTGTTTTTT. This sequence encodes CASSLARGEKLFF.

The rearrangement uses TRBV27 and TRBJ2-4; TRBD1 matches 10 bases. CDR3 length: 14 amino acids. CDR1 and CDR2 (germline): MNHEY, SMNVEV (reference sequence). The J segment lost 9 bases and the V segment lost 5 bases, leaving 7 bases of the junction unmatched. Written as DNA, the CDR3 is TGTGCCAGCAGTCCACTGGGGACAGGGGCCATTCAGTACTTC. Translating gives CASSPLGTGAIQYF.

V and J are TRBV7-6 and TRBJ1-4, with D possibly being TRBD1 (6 bases). The CDR3 covers 16 residues. Per the germline V gene, CDR1 is SGHVS and CDR2 is FNYEAQ. Trimming pared 4 bases from V and 2 bases from J, leaving 14 bases between. The CDR3 nucleotides are TGTGCCAGCAGCTGGGGACAACGGGGCACTAATGAAAAACTGTTTTTT. Protein: CASSWGQRGTNEKLFF.

On this clone: This sample includes further DNA sequences coding for the same CDR3. The rearrangement links TRBV5-6 to TRBJ2-7; D remains ambiguous. Germline loops: CDR1 SGHDT, CDR2 YYEEEE. Trimming shortened V by 2 bases and J by 3 bases, and 6 bases separated the two germline ends. CDR3 length: 12 amino acids. The CDR3 DNA follows: TGTGCCAGCAGCTTTACGGGCTACGAGCAGTACTTC. It specifies CASSFTGYEQYF.

With regard to this clone: The sample contains more than one DNA sequence encoding this CDR3. The V call is TRBV27, the J call TRBJ2-7; 7 positions agree with TRBD2. This CDR3 is built from 15 residues. Germline trimming cut 0 bases from V and 2 bases from J; bases unmatched to any gene: 4. Germline V lookup: CDR1 MNHEY, CDR2 SMNVEV (reference sequence). The CDR3 spells CASSLSRSGTYEQYF. The DNA of the CDR3 is TGTGCCAGCAGTTTATCGCGGAGCGGGACCTACGAGCAGTACTTC.

The gene calls are TRBV7-9 and TRBJ2-5, with D perhaps TRBD2 (5 bases). This CDR3 has 14 amino acids. Germline V gives CDR1 SEHNR, CDR2 FQNEAQ (reference sequence). V was cut by 5 bases and J by 5 bases, with 15 bases left in between. CDR3: CASSHPGLQETQYF. DNA of the CDR3: TGTGCCAGCAGCCATCCAGGACTCCAGGAGACCCAGTACTTC.

The genes are TRBV7-8 and TRBJ1-4; TRBD1 aligns across 7 bases. Germline CDR1 and CDR2: SGHVS and FQNEAQ. Trimming took 5 bases from V and 8 from J; bases not matched to a gene: 11. This CDR3 comprises 15 residues. The CDR3 coding sequence is TGTGCCAGCAGCCCCGGGACAGTCCTTGGGGAAAAACTGTTTTTT. It translates to CASSPGTVLGEKLFF.

This clone was recorded only once. This chain uses TRBV27 with TRBJ2-1, with a weak D call TRBD2 (6 bases). Germline CDR1 is MNHEY and CDR2 is SMNVEV (reference sequence). This CDR3 spans 14 amino acids. V was clipped by 4 bases and J by 4 bases, with 11 bases between them. The DNA of the CDR3 is TGTGCCAGCAGTTCCACCGGGGGATACAATGAGCAGTTCTTC. Translated, it gives CASSSTGGYNEQFF.

The chain couples TRBV5-1 to TRBJ1-2, with 12 bases that match TRBD1. Trimming at V came to 4 bases and at J to 13 bases, leaving 11 bases not matched to a gene. The CDR3 is 14 amino acids. In germline, CDR1 is SGHRS, CDR2 YFSETQ. CDR3 sequence: CASSTRPGQGAGTF. The DNA of the CDR3 is TGCGCCAGCAGCACTCGACCGGGACAGGGGGCGGGCACCTTC.

As to this clone: Other DNA sequences of this sample code for an identical CDR3. This chain links TRBV7-3 with TRBJ2-7; 8 bases are a match to TRBD2. With V trimmed by 5 bases and J by 0 bases, 3 bases remained unmatched. The CDR3 loop spans 14 amino acids. Germline V gene sequence: CDR1 SGHTA, CDR2 FQGTGA. The CDR3 is CASSPSGSSYEQYF. The CDR3 DNA follows: TGTGCCAGCAGCCCAAGCGGGAGCTCCTACGAGCAGTACTTC.

On this clone itself: The sample holds other DNA sequences that translate to the same CDR3. DNA for the CDR3: TGTGCCAGCAGTTTATCGTTATACAATGAGCAGTTCTTC. Protein sequence: CASSLSLYNEQFF. The genes are TRBV27 and TRBJ2-1; no definite D call. Per germline, CDR1 MNHEY and CDR2 SMNVEV (reference sequence). V dropped 0 bases and J dropped 4 bases, with 4 bases sitting between them. The CDR3 runs 13 residues.

The chain joins TRBV19 to TRBJ2-1; D is ambiguous. From germline, CDR1 is LNHDA and CDR2 SQIVND (reference sequence). Between the trimmed V and J ends, which lost 4 bases and 6 bases, there was a span of 16 bases. This CDR3 is built from 15 residues. DNA of the CDR3: TGTGCCAGTAGTAGGGCCCCAGGAGTTGTCAATGAGCAGTTCTTC. Its translation: CASSRAPGVVNEQFF.

The gene calls are TRBV9 and TRBJ2-7; no reliable D call. Trimming took 4 bases from V and 5 from J, leaving 19 bases between them. The germline V gene has CDR1 SGDLS and CDR2 YYNGEE. The CDR3 spans 15 residues. CDR3 nucleotide sequence: TGTGCCAGCAGCCCGACCAATGGGGTGGCCCACGAGCAGTACTTC. It yields the protein CASSPTNGVAHEQYF.

The chain recombines TRBV19 with TRBJ2-1, with D unresolved. V lost 6 bases and J lost 6, with 12 bases in between. CDR1 is LNHDA, CDR2 SQIVND, per germline (reference sequence). This CDR3 contains 13 residues. This chain's CDR3 is CASSEFRLNEQFF. The CDR3 region has the DNA TGTGCCAGTAGCGAGTTCAGGCTCAATGAGCAGTTCTTC.

The gene calls are TRBV27 and TRBJ1-2; D is ambiguous. The CDR3 totals 13 residues. V was pared by 8 bases and J by 8 bases, with 18 bases between. The germline gives CDR1 MNHEY, CDR2 SMNVEV (reference sequence). This CDR3 is CASQPTRTGGYTF. In DNA form, the CDR3 reads TGTGCCAGCCAACCGACTAGGACGGGCGGCTACACCTTC.

The J gene is TRBJ1-4, the V gene TRBV7-9; TRBD1 agrees at 8 bases. Trimming at V came to 1 base and at J to 8 bases, leaving 9 bases not matched to a gene. Germline V lookup: CDR1 SEHNR, CDR2 FQNEAQ (reference sequence). The CDR3 is 16 amino acids. CDR3 nucleotides: TGTGCCAGCAGCTTAGACGGGGGCAGGGGGCCGGAAAAACTGTTTTTT. Its protein product is CASSLDGGRGPEKLFF.

The genes are TRBV7-2 and TRBJ1-1; perhaps TRBD1 as D (6 bases). The V end was cut by 4 bases, the J end by 1 base, with 13 bases between. Looked up from germline, CDR1 is SGHTA and CDR2 is FQGNSA. The CDR3 consists of 15 residues. CDR3 sequence: CASSSRATGNTEAFF. Here the CDR3 DNA reads TGTGCCAGCAGCTCCCGAGCGACAGGGAACACTGAAGCTTTCTTT.